This T cell receptor (beta chain) comes out of a study of blood T cell repertoires in COVID-19. Study at large: Acute-phase and convalescent COVID-19 samples originated in the United States, Italy and Spain. Nucleic acid was either cDNA or gDNA, and it came from T cells, B-cell-depleted T cells, or PBMCs.

The CDR3 is 13 residues long. With 1 base removed from V and 1 base from J, the gap between germline ends came to 2 bases. Germline V gene data show CDR1 as SGHVS and CDR2 as FQNEAQ. Original processing notes: Reference gene primer amplification yielded estimated nucleated cell counts. Sequencing used immunoSEQ multiplex PCR; TCRdb keeps in-frame clones, though not all of them. V and J calls and clone size are those listed in that table; D and trimming were worked out from the DNA. The table includes around 140,000 clones, approximately 87% detected once. V usage is TRBV7-8 and J usage is TRBJ1-5; D gene ambiguous. This receptor was identified in an older man with active COVID-19. Sequenced: peripheral blood. CDR3 amino acids: CASSLVSNQPQHF. The CDR3 nucleotides read TGTGCCAGCAGCTTAGTAAGCAATCAGCCCCAGCATTTT. The complete variable domain, with remaining parts taken from reference TRBV7-8 and TRBJ1-5, reads GAGVSQSPRYKVAKRGQDVALRCDPISGHVSLFWYQQALGQGPEFLTYFQNEAQLDKSGLPSDRFFAERPEGSVSTLKIQRTQQEDSAVYLCASSLVSNQPQHFGDGTRLSIL.